The 31 T cell receptor beta chains below come from one sample, sequenced in a study of identical twins. TCRdb processed the 5' RACE reads anew with MiXCR; each CDR3 protein has one entry. The sample has 400,000 to 600,000 distinct CDR3 sequences, 20% to 25% seen once. This sample also appeared in a second study, on yellow fever vaccine responses in identical twins.

Sequenced material: CD4+ T cells sorted from blood. The receptors originated from a woman aged 18 to 35 in good health.

V and J are TRBV29-1 and TRBJ2-3; a possible D gene is TRBD1 (6 bases). CDR1 is SQVTM and CDR2 is ANQGSEA in the germline V gene. Trimming shortened V by 4 bases and J by 5 bases, and 19 bases separated the two germline ends. This CDR3 comprises 15 residues. DNA for the CDR3: TGCAGCGTTGCAGCCAGGGGCCTCTTGGAAGATACGCAGTATTTT. Its translation is CSVAARGLLEDTQYF.

This clonotype was recorded a few times. The chain links TRBV5-8 to TRBJ2-1, with TRBD2 matching over 10 bases. Germline V gene sequence: CDR1 SGHTS, CDR2 YDEGEE. The CDR3 runs 17 residues. The V segment lost 4 bases and the J segment 2 bases; nucleotides outside the gene matches: 9. Written as DNA, the CDR3 is TGTGCCAGCAGCCCAAACTTAGCGGGAGGAACCTACAATGAGCAGTTCTTC. This gives the protein CASSPNLAGGTYNEQFF.

The count of this clonotype is one. The chain has TRBV12-3 or TRBV12-4 and TRBJ1-1, with unresolved D. There are 13 residues in the CDR3. The V end lost 8 bases, the J end lost 0 bases, and 10 bases lay between the germline ends. The CDR3 reads CASARRLNTEAFF. Here the CDR3 DNA reads TGTGCCAGCGCTAGACGGTTGAACACTGAAGCTTTCTTT.

This clonotype was observed a handful of times. This rearrangement joins TRBV20-1 to TRBJ2-1; no clear D gene. The CDR3 sequence is 11 residues long. CDR1 and CDR2 (germline): DFQATT, SNEGSKA (reference sequence). Trimming left V 3 bases short and J 9 bases short, with 9 bases between. This CDR3 reads CSASRVPEQFF. The CDR3 DNA reads TGCAGTGCTAGTCGGGTTCCTGAGCAGTTCTTC.

This clonotype has a handful of counts. The genes are TRBV20-1 and TRBJ1-1, with unresolved D. V gave up 6 bases and J gave up 4 bases, with 18 bases separating them. CDR3 length: 14 amino acids. Germline V gene data show CDR1 as DFQATT and CDR2 as SNEGSKA (reference sequence). The chain's CDR3 is CSAKVGSAGTEAFF. CDR3 nucleotide sequence: TGCAGTGCCAAGGTGGGGAGCGCCGGCACTGAAGCTTTCTTT.

The rearrangement uses TRBV6-1 and TRBJ2-5; 9 bases map to TRBD1. Trimming took 3 bases from V and 5 from J; bases not matched to a gene: 7. The germline V gene has CDR1 MNHNS and CDR2 SASEGT. The CDR3 extends over 15 amino acids. CDR3 in DNA: TGTGCCAGCAGTGACCGGGACAGGGTTTACGAGACCCAGTACTTC. Protein sequence: CASSDRDRVYETQYF.

The chain recombines TRBV20-1 with TRBJ1-4; no clear D gene. Looked up from germline, CDR1 is DFQATT and CDR2 is SNEGSKA (reference sequence). V was pared by 4 bases and J by 0 bases, with 9 bases between. The CDR3 covers 14 residues. The CDR3 sequence: CSAKGGATNEKLFF. The DNA for the CDR3 is TGCAGTGCTAAGGGCGGAGCAACTAATGAAAAACTGTTTTTT.

This chain connects TRBV6-1 to TRBJ2-7; 10 bases map to TRBD2. CDR3 size: 14 residues. The V segment lost 4 bases and the J segment 4 bases; nucleotides outside the gene matches: 4. CDR1 and CDR2 (germline): MNHNS, SASEGT. In DNA form, the CDR3 reads TGTGCCAGCAGTGTGGCTAGCGGGAGTTACGAGCAGTACTTC. Translating gives CASSVASGSYEQYF.

In this sample, this clonotype turned up once. The chain has TRBV29-1 and TRBJ1-4, with D possibly being TRBD1 (6 bases). CDR3 length: 13 amino acids. Germline V gene lookup returns CDR1 SQVTM and CDR2 ANQGSEA. Trimming took off 7 bases at V and 8 bases at J, with 17 bases between the two ends. The CDR3 region has the DNA TGCAGCGCTACATGGGGGCGGGGAGAAAAACTGTTTTTT. The encoded protein is CSATWGRGEKLFF.

J is TRBJ1-4 and V is TRBV3-1; possible D gene TRBD1, 5 bases. Germline values: CDR1 LGHDT, CDR2 YNNKEL (reference sequence). CDR3 length equals 16 residues. V lost 6 bases to trimming and J lost 4 bases, with 18 bases between them. Written as DNA, the CDR3 is TGTGCCAGCAGATCCGCCGAGGCAGGACATAATGAAAAACTGTTTTTT. This encodes CASRSAEAGHNEKLFF.

This clonotype was seen many times. The rearrangement joins TRBV12-3 or TRBV12-4 to TRBJ1-4; a possible D gene is TRBD1 (5 bases). Trimming took off 5 bases at V and 5 bases at J, with 15 bases between the two ends. The CDR3 covers 15 residues. The CDR3 coding sequence is TGTGCCAGCAGTCCCGCGGGCAGACAGAATGAAAAACTGTTTTTT. This translates into CASSPAGRQNEKLFF.

This clonotype has only a few counts. The rearrangement joins TRBV12-3 or TRBV12-4 to TRBJ1-2; 8 nucleotides agree with TRBD1. The V gene end was trimmed by 5 bases and the J gene end by 8 bases; junction bases not matched to a gene: 10. The CDR3 totals 14 residues. In DNA, the CDR3 is TGTGCCAGCAGTACCTCCGACAGGGGAAGAGGCTACACCTTC. Protein product: CASSTSDRGRGYTF.

The V call is TRBV9, the J call TRBJ2-2, with 8 positions matching TRBD1. The J segment lost 0 bases and the V segment lost 2 bases, leaving 3 bases of the junction unmatched. The CDR3 sequence is 16 residues long. Germline assignment: CDR1 SGDLS and CDR2 YYNGEE. CDR3 amino acids: CASSVGQGPNTGELFF. The CDR3 DNA reads as TGTGCCAGCAGCGTCGGACAGGGACCGAACACCGGGGAGCTGTTTTTT.

A few counts support this clonotype. The V call is TRBV2, the J call TRBJ2-3, with unresolved D. Germline CDR1 SNHLY, CDR2 FYNNEI. V was pared by 6 bases and J by 3 bases, with 10 bases between. The length of the CDR3 is 13 residues. CDR3 region: CASRGVRTDTQYF. The CDR3 nucleotides are TGTGCCAGCAGGGGTGTAAGGACAGATACGCAGTATTTT. Full variable domain (rest looked up from reference TRBV2 and TRBJ2-3): EPEVTQTPSHQVTQMGQEVILRCVPISNHLYFYWYRQILGQKVEFLVSFYNNEISEKSEIFDDQFSVERPDGSNFTLKIRSTKLEDSAMYFCASRGVRTDTQYFGPGTRLTVL.

The chain joins TRBV29-1 to TRBJ2-5, with unresolved D. CDR1 SQVTM and CDR2 ANQGSEA come from the germline V gene. The CDR3 consists of 15 residues. V gave up 6 bases and J gave up 1 base, with 18 bases separating them. The CDR3 sequence is CSVGKVDVLQETQYF. The CDR3 region has the DNA TGCAGCGTAGGCAAAGTCGATGTGCTCCAAGAGACCCAGTACTTC.

Here the CDR3 DNA reads TGCGCCAGCAGCCGGGGGGAGGTCCAAGAGACCCAGTACTTC. Its protein product is CASSRGEVQETQYF. The genes are TRBV5-1 and TRBJ2-5; TRBD2 agrees at 7 bases. From germline, CDR1 is SGHRS and CDR2 YFSETQ. Trimming removed 4 bases from V and 1 base from J; junction bases left unmatched: 4. The CDR3 is 14 amino acids.

This clonotype was picked up many times. This sequence joins TRBV12-3 or TRBV12-4 and TRBJ1-5, with unresolved D. The CDR3 extends over 15 amino acids. The germline V and J ends were trimmed by 1 base and 2 bases, with 9 bases remaining between them. The CDR3 DNA reads as TGTGCCAGCAGTTTAGGGGGATTTGGCAATCAGCCCCAGCATTTT. It encodes CASSLGGFGNQPQHF.

The V call is TRBV7-2, the J call TRBJ2-1; D remains unclear. The CDR3 contains 16 residues. The germline V gene has CDR1 SGHTA and CDR2 FQGNSA. Deletions cut 0 bases from V and 6 bases from J, with 15 bases between. CDR3 nucleotides: TGTGCCAGCAGCTTAGCTGTCTCGAAAGTCGCCAATGAGCAGTTCTTC. It encodes CASSLAVSKVANEQFF.

The chain uses TRBV10-3 and TRBJ2-7; a possible D gene is TRBD2 (5 bases). Trimming pared 4 bases from V and 2 bases from J, leaving 9 bases between. Germline CDR1 ENHRY, CDR2 SYGVKD. This CDR3 has 13 residues. The CDR3 loop is CAISALAAYEQYF. The CDR3 DNA reads as TGTGCCATCAGTGCTCTAGCAGCCTACGAGCAGTACTTC.

V usage is TRBV6-5 and J usage is TRBJ1-1; 8 nucleotides line up with TRBD1. The ends lost 6 bases at V and 10 bases at J; junction bases unmatched: 7. CDR1 and CDR2 from the germline V gene are MNHEY and SVGAGI. CDR3 size: 12 residues. This CDR3 reads CASRGETGGAFF. The DNA for the CDR3 is TGTGCCAGCAGGGGAGAAACAGGGGGAGCTTTCTTT.

Only one count was recorded for this clonotype. This sequence joins TRBV24-1 and TRBJ2-1; D is tentatively TRBD1 or TRBD2 (5 bases each). The CDR3 is 17 amino acids. Trimming shortened V by 4 bases and J by 5 bases, and 20 bases separated the two germline ends. Per the germline V gene, CDR1 is KGHDR and CDR2 is SFDVKD. The CDR3 DNA reads TGTGCCACCAGTGACCCATCCAGAGCTGGGGGTAACAATGAGCAGTTCTTC. Translating gives CATSDPSRAGGNNEQFF.

The chain is built from TRBV5-1 and TRBJ2-5; no clear D gene. The V end lost 5 bases, the J end lost 1 base, and 6 bases lay between the germline ends. Germline-derived CDR1 and CDR2 are SGHRS and YFSETQ. The CDR3 covers 12 residues. The CDR3 bases are TGCGCCAGCAGTAGGACCCAAGAGACCCAGTACTTC. This translates into CASSRTQETQYF. Full variable domain (remainder filled in from reference TRBV5-1 and TRBJ2-5): KAGVTQTPRYLIKTRGQQVTLSCSPISGHRSVSWYQQTPGQGLQFLFEYFSETQRNKGNFPGRFSGRQFSNSRSEMNVSTLELGDSALYLCASSRTQETQYFGPGTRLLVL.

V and J are TRBV7-6 and TRBJ2-5; D gene uncertain. CDR1 and CDR2 (germline): SGHVS, FNYEAQ. The CDR3 runs to 15 residues. V lost 5 bases, J lost 2 bases, and 15 bases lay in between. The CDR3 sequence: CASSPLGLQQETQYF. For the CDR3, the DNA is TGTGCCAGCAGCCCCCTTGGGCTCCAGCAAGAGACCCAGTACTTC. Variable domain in full (rest from reference TRBV7-6 and TRBJ2-5): GAGVSQSPRYKVTKRGQDVALRCDPISGHVSLYWYRQALGQGPEFLTYFNYEAQQDKSGLPNDRFSAERPEGSISTLTIQRTEQRDSAMYRCASSPLGLQQETQYFGPGTRLLVL.

The chain links TRBV5-5 to TRBJ1-2; D gene ambiguous. The CDR3 has 15 amino acids. Trimming stripped 0 bases from V and 5 bases from J, with 14 bases between. Germline CDR1 is SGHKS and CDR2 is YYEKEE (reference sequence). CDR3 nucleotides: TGTGCCAGCAGCTTGGGCAGCTCCAACCCTTATGGCTACACCTTC. Protein sequence: CASSLGSSNPYGYTF. Using reference TRBV5-5 and TRBJ1-2 for the parts outside the CDR3, the full variable domain is DAGVTQSPTHLIKTRGQQVTLRCSPISGHKSVSWYQQVLGQGPQFIFQYYEKEERGRGNFPDRFSARQFPNYSSELNVNALLLGDSALYLCASSLGSSNPYGYTFGSGTRLTVV.

V is TRBV2 and J is TRBJ2-5, with TRBD2 matching 13 bases. The CDR3 length is 16 residues. With V trimmed by 6 bases and J by 4 bases, 8 bases remained unmatched. Germline V lookup: CDR1 SNHLY, CDR2 FYNNEI. The CDR3 nucleotides read TGTGCCAGCAGCTTGGGACTAGCGGGACCCGGAGAGACCCAGTACTTC. Encoded protein: CASSLGLAGPGETQYF.

For the CDR3, the DNA is TGTGCCACCAGCAGAGATCGGGCAGGGGGCATTGAAAAACTGTTTTTT. This gives the protein CATSRDRAGGIEKLFF. The chain is built from TRBV15 and TRBJ1-4; TRBD1 matches 8 bases. The germline V gene has CDR1 LNHNV and CDR2 YYDKDF (reference sequence). Losses at the gene ends were 0 bases for V and 7 bases for J; bases not matched to a gene: 7. The CDR3 contains 16 residues.

This CDR3 is CASSFTQGGETQYF. As DNA, the CDR3 is TGTGCCAGCAGTTTTACCCAGGGTGGGGAGACCCAGTACTTC. The V call is TRBV27, the J call TRBJ2-5; possible D gene TRBD1, 5 bases. The CDR3 spans 14 residues. CDR1 and CDR2 (germline): MNHEY, SMNVEV (reference sequence). With 3 bases removed from V and 5 bases from J, the gap between germline ends came to 13 bases.

The chain joins TRBV12-3 or TRBV12-4 to TRBJ2-1; 7 nucleotides match TRBD2. CDR3 size: 14 residues. Trimming at V came to 7 bases and at J to 5 bases, leaving 8 bases not matched to a gene. The CDR3 nucleotides are TGTGCCAGCACCCAGCGGGAATCCCACAATGAGCAGTTCTTC. Translating it yields CASTQRESHNEQFF.

This clonotype was detected only a few times. This chain links TRBV19 with TRBJ2-1, with TRBD2 identical over 7 bases. Trimming removed 7 bases from V and 8 bases from J; junction bases left unmatched: 8. The CDR3 spans 13 residues. Germline-derived CDR1 and CDR2 are LNHDA and SQIVND (reference sequence). CDR3 sequence: CASKGRVPDEQFF. CDR3 coding DNA: TGTGCCAGTAAGGGGAGGGTGCCTGATGAGCAGTTCTTC.

The chain uses TRBV2 and TRBJ1-2; D gene unclear. There are 13 residues in the CDR3. The V gene's germline CDR1 is SNHLY and CDR2 FYNNEI. V was cut by 0 bases and J by 0 bases, with 2 bases left in between. The chain's CDR3 is CASSEAANYGYTF. The CDR3 bases are TGTGCCAGCAGTGAAGCAGCTAACTATGGCTACACCTTC.

CDR3 region: CSASGGDTDTQYF. The CDR3 DNA sequence: TGCAGTGCTAGCGGCGGAGACACAGATACGCAGTATTTT. The rearrangement links TRBV20-1 to TRBJ2-3; no definite D call. The ends were cut back, 3 bases at V and 2 bases at J, with 9 bases in the middle. From germline, CDR1 is DFQATT and CDR2 SNEGSKA (reference sequence). The CDR3 runs to 13 residues.